These 20 T cell receptor beta chains share one sample of origin, sequenced in a study of blood T cell repertoires in COVID-19. Sequencing used immunoSEQ multiplex PCR; TCRdb keeps in-frame clones, though not all of them. The table has about 300,000 clones, 83% seen once; the top ten hold roughly 9.4%. Sequencing input: peripheral blood. These receptors were obtained from a woman aged 45-65 years who had recovered from COVID-19.

This chain uses TRBV5-1 with TRBJ2-7, with D tentatively TRBD1 (5 bases). V dropped 1 base and J dropped 5 bases, with 10 bases sitting between them. CDR1 and CDR2 from the germline V gene are SGHRS and YFSETQ. This CDR3 comprises 13 residues. The CDR3 reads CASSLTRQNEQYF. The CDR3, as DNA: TGCGCCAGCAGCTTGACACGACAGAACGAGCAGTACTTC. The entire variable domain, with the rest obtained from reference TRBV5-1 and TRBJ2-7, is as follows: KAGVTQTPRYLIKTRGQQVTLSCSPISGHRSVSWYQQTPGQGLQFLFEYFSETQRNKGNFPGRFSGRQFSNSRSEMNVSTLELGDSALYLCASSLTRQNEQYFGPGTRLTVT.

The chain employs TRBV7-8 and TRBJ1-3; D ambiguous. The CDR3 has 13 residues. The ends were cut back, 5 bases at V and 0 bases at J, with 5 bases in the middle. Germline CDR1 SGHVS, CDR2 FQNEAQ. The CDR3 sequence: CASSSRSGNTIYF. As DNA, the CDR3 is TGTGCCAGCAGCAGCCGCTCTGGAAACACCATATATTTT.

The CDR3, as DNA: TGTGCCAGCAGCTTAGGACAGAGCTCTGGGGCCAACGTCCTGACTTTC. This sequence encodes CASSLGQSSGANVLTF. The chain is built from TRBV11-2 and TRBJ2-6; tentatively, D is TRBD1 (5 bases). The CDR3 extends over 16 amino acids. V lost 1 base and J 0 bases, leaving 7 bases between the germline ends. Germline V lookup: CDR1 SGHAT, CDR2 FQNNGV.

This chain joins TRBV11-2 and TRBJ2-3; 8 nucleotides align to TRBD2. Per germline, CDR1 SGHAT and CDR2 FQNNGV. V was pared by 2 bases and J by 6 bases, with 13 bases of the junction left unmatched. The CDR3 consists of 17 residues. The CDR3 is CASSLQTSAARSDTQYF. CDR3 bases: TGTGCCAGCAGCTTACAGACTAGCGCCGCCCGTTCTGATACGCAGTATTTT.

This clone has a handful of counts. Other nucleotide sequences in the sample specify the same CDR3. V and J are TRBV27 and TRBJ1-5; weak D call: TRBD1 (5 bases). In germline, CDR1 is MNHEY, CDR2 SMNVEV (reference sequence). The V and J ends lost 4 bases and 0 bases respectively, with 7 bases between them. The CDR3 covers 14 residues. The CDR3 loop reads CASSYQGSNQPQHF. Written as DNA, the CDR3 is TGTGCCAGCAGTTATCAGGGTAGCAATCAGCCCCAGCATTTT.

The CDR3 protein is CASSLVGGAVNQPQHF. The DNA for the CDR3 is TGTGCCAGCAGCTTAGTGGGGGGGGCTGTCAATCAGCCCCAGCATTTT. The chain combines TRBV7-2 with TRBJ1-5; D might be TRBD1 (6 bases). The CDR3 loop spans 16 amino acids. Trimming cost V 1 base and J 3 bases, with 13 bases left between them. Germline loops: CDR1 SGHTA, CDR2 FQGNSA. Based on the CDR3 plus reference TRBV7-2 and TRBJ1-5, the full variable domain is GAGVSQSPSNKVTEKGKDVELRCDPISGHTALYWYRQSLGQGLEFLIYFQGNSAPDKSGLPSDRFSAERTGGSVSTLTIQRTQQEDSAVYLCASSLVGGAVNQPQHFGDGTRLSIL.

This chain joins TRBV18 and TRBJ2-7; maybe TRBD2 (6 bases). The CDR3 runs 13 residues. Germline CDR1 is KGHSH and CDR2 is LQKENI. The V end was cut by 3 bases, the J end by 6 bases, with 12 bases between. CDR3 residues: CASSPRTTPEQYF. In nucleotides, the CDR3 is TGTGCCAGCTCACCCAGGACTACCCCCGAGCAGTACTTC.

The rearrangement uses TRBV2 and TRBJ1-4, with TRBD1 matching over 8 bases. The length of the CDR3 is 16 residues. Germline lookup yields CDR1 SNHLY and CDR2 FYNNEI. The J segment lost 7 bases and the V segment lost 11 bases, leaving 18 bases of the junction unmatched. CDR3 residues: CAGHQGATAFGEKLFF. For the CDR3, the DNA is TGTGCCGGACATCAGGGGGCTACCGCGTTTGGTGAAAAACTGTTTTTT.

CDR3 sequence (DNA): TGTGCCAGCAGCTTTAATGAAAAACTGTTTTTT. Translating gives CASSFNEKLFF. The rearrangement joins TRBV6-6 to TRBJ1-4; D gene uncertain. The CDR3 sequence is 11 residues long. The ends were cut back, 6 bases at V and 4 bases at J, with 3 bases in the middle. CDR1 MNHNY and CDR2 SVGAGI come from the germline V gene (reference sequence).

The chain joins TRBV3-1 (or the pseudogene TRBV3-2) to TRBJ2-1; possibly TRBD2 for D (6 bases). The V and J ends lost 3 bases and 1 base respectively, with 13 bases between them. Germline V gives CDR1 LGHDT, CDR2 YNNKEL (reference sequence). The CDR3 consists of 16 residues. The CDR3 region is CASSHLYAGSYNEQFF. For the CDR3, the DNA is TGTGCCAGCAGCCACCTTTATGCGGGGTCCTACAATGAGCAGTTCTTC.

In DNA, the CDR3 is TGCGCCAGCAGCCGCACTTCGAGCTCCTACAATGAGCAGTTCTTC. Residues: CASSRTSSSYNEQFF. The V and J genes are TRBV4-3 and TRBJ2-1; D ambiguous. The length of the CDR3 is 15 residues. V was cut by 4 bases and J by 0 bases, with 10 bases left in between. CDR1 LGHNA and CDR2 YSLEER come from the germline V gene.

The gene calls are TRBV7-3 and TRBJ2-5; D perhaps matches TRBD2 (6 bases). Trimming cost V 2 bases and J 2 bases, with 9 bases left between them. The V gene's germline CDR1 is SGHTA and CDR2 FQGTGA. This CDR3 contains 14 residues. The CDR3 DNA follows: TGTGCCAGCAGCTTAGGGGGGTTTCAAGAGACCCAGTACTTC. Its protein product is CASSLGGFQETQYF.

This clone was detected only once. This rearrangement joins TRBV4-3 to TRBJ2-1, with D perhaps matching TRBD1 (6 bases). The germline V gene encodes CDR1 LGHNA and CDR2 YSLEER. CDR3 length equals 15 residues. With 6 bases removed from V and 0 bases from J, the gap between germline ends came to 12 bases. The CDR3 is CASSPDRSSYNEQFF. As DNA, the CDR3 is TGCGCCAGCAGTCCCGACAGGAGCTCCTACAATGAGCAGTTCTTC.

The V gene is TRBV24-1, the J gene TRBJ2-1, with TRBD1 as a possible D gene (6 bases). Germline CDR1 is KGHDR and CDR2 is SFDVKD. Trimming took off 1 base at V and 4 bases at J, with 7 bases between the two ends. The CDR3 contains 14 residues. CDR3 nucleotide sequence: TGTGCCACCAGTGATTTTACAGGGTACAATGAGCAGTTCTTC. This sequence encodes CATSDFTGYNEQFF.

The gene calls are TRBV24-1 and TRBJ2-6, with 8 bases that match TRBD2. The V gene end was trimmed by 12 bases and the J gene end by 4 bases; junction bases not matched to a gene: 10. In germline, CDR1 is KGHDR, CDR2 SFDVKD. The CDR3 is 15 amino acids. The CDR3 here is CAPGGAGRGANVLTF. Written as DNA, the CDR3 is TGTGCCCCGGGGGGGGCCGGGCGAGGGGCCAACGTCCTGACTTTC.

The chain couples TRBV3-1 (or the pseudogene TRBV3-2) to TRBJ2-1; TRBD1 matches 7 bases. The germline V gene has CDR1 LGHDT and CDR2 YNNKEL (reference sequence). The CDR3 is 16 residues long. Germline trimming cut 0 bases from V and 1 base from J; bases unmatched to any gene: 3. In DNA form, the CDR3 reads TGTGCCAGCAGCCAAGATACAGGGGAGTCCTACAATGAGCAGTTCTTC. Its protein product is CASSQDTGESYNEQFF.

The chain is built from TRBV10-3 and TRBJ2-5, with a possible D match to TRBD2 (5 bases). The CDR3 spans 15 residues. The germline V and J ends were trimmed by 2 bases and 5 bases, with 15 bases remaining between them. Germline V gives CDR1 ENHRY, CDR2 SYGVKD. For the CDR3, the DNA is TGTGCCATCAGTGAGGACTTAATCGGGGTCGAGACCCAGTACTTC. It specifies CAISEDLIGVETQYF.

The chain combines TRBV5-5 with TRBJ2-3; 8 bases agree with TRBD2. The CDR3 runs 14 residues. CDR1 and CDR2 from the germline V gene are SGHKS and YYEKEE (reference sequence). V trimming: 5 bases; J trimming: 2 bases; junction bases outside the gene matches: 4. The DNA for the CDR3 is TGTGCCAGCAGGATAGCGGGGCTCACAGATACGCAGTATTTT. Its protein is CASRIAGLTDTQYF.

This clone was picked up one time. V gene TRBV6-2 or TRBV6-3 combines with J gene TRBJ2-3; 10 bases map to TRBD2. In germline, CDR1 is MNHEY, CDR2 SVGEGT. The CDR3 consists of 17 residues. The V gene end was trimmed by 7 bases and the J gene end by 3 bases; junction bases not matched to a gene: 13. The CDR3 region is CASIPGHSGGITDTQYF. DNA of the CDR3: TGTGCCAGCATCCCAGGACATAGCGGGGGGATAACAGATACGCAGTATTTT.

The rearrangement links TRBV5-1 to TRBJ2-1; D not certain. With 6 bases removed from V and 9 bases from J, the gap between germline ends came to 16 bases. The CDR3 is 13 amino acids. Per germline, CDR1 SGHRS and CDR2 YFSETQ. CDR3 in DNA: TGCGCCAGCACGCCAGGTCATCCCCTTGAGCAGTTCTTC. It is translated as CASTPGHPLEQFF.